Listed below are T cell receptor beta chains from one sample, sequenced in a study of shared clonotypes between healthy human individuals. Generated by immunoSEQ multiplex PCR, the TCRdb table keeps only in-frame clones and is missing some. This sample has roughly 320,000 clones, with over 75% found just once. The sequencing sample was made of memory CD8+ T cells sorted from blood. Source of these receptors: a man aged 18-30 years in good health. The CDR3 runs from the conserved cysteine through the conserved F or W. Fields, in order: CDR3 DNA, CDR3 protein, V gene, clone size, J gene, D gene. A D gene is named only where the DNA matches it firmly. Clone size is given for some rows only: seen once, a few or many times, or a class if the clone is expanded.

CDR3 DNA: TGCGCCAGCAGCCATGGGACTAGCGGGACTTACGAGCAGTACTTC
CDR3 protein: CASSHGTSGTYEQYF
V gene: TRBV4-1
clone size: NA
J gene: TRBJ2-7
D gene: TRBD2

CDR3 DNA: TGTGCCAGCAGCTTAGGGGGCGAGCAGTACTTC
CDR3 protein: CASSLGGEQYF
V gene: TRBV13
clone size: NA
J gene: TRBJ2-7
D gene: NA

CDR3 DNA: TGTGCCAGCAGTGCCAGGGGGAAAGCTTTCTTT
CDR3 protein: CASSARGKAFF
V gene: TRBV2
clone size: once
J gene: TRBJ1-1
D gene: TRBD1

CDR3 DNA: TGTGCCAGCACCCACCGTGAGGGTCCCTATGGCTACACCTTC
CDR3 protein: CASTHREGPYGYTF
V gene: TRBV7-9
clone size: once
J gene: TRBJ1-2
D gene: NA

CDR3 DNA: TGTGCCAGCAGTTACTCGGAGGGGAACACTGAAGCTTTCTTT
CDR3 protein: CASSYSEGNTEAFF
V gene: TRBV6-5
clone size: once
J gene: TRBJ1-1
D gene: NA

CDR3 DNA: TGTGCCTGGAGTTGGGTGGGACAGGGAAATGAGCAGTTCTTC
CDR3 protein: CAWSWVGQGNEQFF
V gene: TRBV30
clone size: NA
J gene: TRBJ2-1
D gene: TRBD1

CDR3 DNA: TGTGCCAGCAGCCTAGCCTCGGGCTCCTGGGTCGAGCAGTACTTC
CDR3 protein: CASSLASGSWVEQYF
V gene: TRBV27
clone size: NA
J gene: TRBJ2-7
D gene: NA

CDR3 DNA: TGCGCCAGCAGCCTCGGACCGGGACAGGTGCCCGGGGAGCTGTTTTTT
CDR3 protein: CASSLGPGQVPGELFF
V gene: TRBV4-1
clone size: NA
J gene: TRBJ2-2
D gene: TRBD1

CDR3 DNA: TGTGCCAGCAGCTTAGAACAGGGTGAAGCTTTCTTT
CDR3 protein: CASSLEQGEAFF
V gene: TRBV11-3
clone size: NA
J gene: TRBJ1-1
D gene: NA

CDR3 DNA: TGTGCCAGCAAGTGGTGGGGCTATGGCTACACCTTC
CDR3 protein: CASKWWGYGYTF
V gene: TRBV2
clone size: NA
J gene: TRBJ1-2
D gene: NA

CDR3 DNA: TGTGCCAGCAGCCTGGGACAGGGGTGGCAAGAGACCCAGTACTTC
CDR3 protein: CASSLGQGWQETQYF
V gene: TRBV5-8
clone size: NA
J gene: TRBJ2-5
D gene: TRBD1

CDR3 DNA: TGTGCCAGCAGCCTTCTAGGGACTCGGGACTACCAAGAGACCCAGTACTTC
CDR3 protein: CASSLLGTRDYQETQYF
V gene: TRBV7-2
clone size: NA
J gene: TRBJ2-5
D gene: NA

CDR3 DNA: TGTGCCAGCAGCGTAGTGGACGGGAACACTGAAGCTTTCTTT
CDR3 protein: CASSVVDGNTEAFF
V gene: TRBV9
clone size: NA
J gene: TRBJ1-1
D gene: NA

CDR3 DNA: TGCAGCGTTGAACCCGGGACAGGGGGGAAAGAGACCCAGTACTTC
CDR3 protein: CSVEPGTGGKETQYF
V gene: TRBV29-1
clone size: NA
J gene: TRBJ2-5
D gene: TRBD1

CDR3 DNA: TGTGCCAGCAGTCCCCGGACTTACCTCTACGAGCAGTACTTC
CDR3 protein: CASSPRTYLYEQYF
V gene: TRBV2
clone size: NA
J gene: TRBJ2-7
D gene: NA

CDR3 DNA: TGTGCCAGTTCGGCGGGGTCCGAGCAGTACTTC
CDR3 protein: CASSAGSEQYF
V gene: TRBV11-2
clone size: NA
J gene: TRBJ2-7
D gene: NA

CDR3 DNA: TGTGCCAGCAGCTTAGCGCAAAGGGGCTCCTACGAGCAGTACTTC
CDR3 protein: CASSLAQRGSYEQYF
V gene: TRBV11-1
clone size: NA
J gene: TRBJ2-7
D gene: NA

CDR3 DNA: TGTGCCAGCAGCTTAGGGGGTAGCGGGAGATGGAACAATGAGCAGTTCTTC
CDR3 protein: CASSLGGSGRWNNEQFF
V gene: TRBV13
clone size: NA
J gene: TRBJ2-1
D gene: TRBD2

CDR3 DNA: TGTGCCAGCATGTCGGGGGCCCACCACGAGCAGTACTTC
CDR3 protein: CASMSGAHHEQYF
V gene: TRBV6-1
clone size: NA
J gene: TRBJ2-7
D gene: NA

CDR3 DNA: TGTGCCAGCAGTGAAACGTCAGCTCTCACTGAAGCTTTCTTT
CDR3 protein: CASSETSALTEAFF
V gene: TRBV2
clone size: NA
J gene: TRBJ1-1
D gene: NA

CDR3 DNA: TGTGCCAGCAGCTTACACGGGGGCCTGAATCAGCCCCAGCATTTT
CDR3 protein: CASSLHGGLNQPQHF
V gene: TRBV7-3
clone size: NA
J gene: TRBJ1-5
D gene: NA

CDR3 DNA: TGTGCCAGCAGCTTCGGGACTAGCGGCTACGAGCAGTACTTC
CDR3 protein: CASSFGTSGYEQYF
V gene: TRBV11-2
clone size: NA
J gene: TRBJ2-7
D gene: TRBD2

CDR3 DNA: TGTGCCAGCAGGACACCCGGCCTCACTGAAGCTTTCTTT
CDR3 protein: CASRTPGLTEAFF
V gene: TRBV27
clone size: few
J gene: TRBJ1-1
D gene: NA

CDR3 DNA: TGTGCCAGCAGCCAAGCGGGACAGGCGATTGGGGACACTGAAGCTTTCTTT
CDR3 protein: CASSQAGQAIGDTEAFF
V gene: TRBV4-2
clone size: few
J gene: TRBJ1-1
D gene: TRBD1

CDR3 DNA: TGTGCCAGCAGCGCCAATACCGGGGATACGCAGTATTTT
CDR3 protein: CASSANTGDTQYF
V gene: TRBV7-9
clone size: NA
J gene: TRBJ2-3
D gene: NA

CDR3 DNA: TGTGCCAGCAGTGATACCCTGGGTGAATACAATGAGCAGTTCTTC
CDR3 protein: CASSDTLGEYNEQFF
V gene: TRBV2
clone size: many
J gene: TRBJ2-1
D gene: NA

CDR3 DNA: TGTGCCACCAGCAGGCGGGACAGGGGCGACTATGGCTACACCTTC
CDR3 protein: CATSRRDRGDYGYTF
V gene: TRBV15
clone size: NA
J gene: TRBJ1-2
D gene: TRBD1